Listed below are T cell receptor beta chains from one sample, sequenced in a study of cytomegalovirus exposure and HLA in healthy donors. Sequencing used immunoSEQ multiplex PCR; TCRdb keeps in-frame clones, though not all of them. The profile shows about 120,000 clones, about 88% of them singletons. The material sequenced was PBMCs. These receptors were obtained from a man between 18 and 35 years old in good health and CMV-seropositive. CDR3s include the opening cysteine and the closing phenylalanine or tryptophan. The order of the fields is CDR3 protein, CDR3 DNA, V gene, J gene, clone size, D gene, CDR3 length. The D gene is left open where the match is weak. For some rows the clone size is stated as once, few or many, or as a class when expanded; others skip it.

CDR3 protein: CASSPLGQPNTEAFF; CDR3 DNA: TGTGCCAGCAGTCCCCTGGGACAGCCGAACACTGAAGCTTTCTTT; V gene: TRBV27; J gene: TRBJ1-1; clone size: NA; D gene: TRBD1; CDR3 length: 15
CDR3 protein: CASSQVPTDTGELFF; CDR3 DNA: TGCGCCAGCAGCCAAGTTCCCACTGACACCGGGGAGCTGTTTTTT; V gene: TRBV4-1; J gene: TRBJ2-2; clone size: once; D gene: NA; CDR3 length: 15
CDR3 protein: CASSLDFGGARYF; CDR3 DNA: TGTGCCAGCAGCTTAGATTTCGGCGGGGCGCGATATTTT; V gene: TRBV11-3; J gene: TRBJ2-3; clone size: NA; D gene: NA; CDR3 length: 13
CDR3 protein: CASSHPGGRYEQYF; CDR3 DNA: TGTGCCAGCAGCCATCCCGGGGGTCGCTACGAGCAGTACTTC; V gene: TRBV7-2; J gene: TRBJ2-7; clone size: NA; D gene: NA; CDR3 length: 14
CDR3 protein: CASSFRNTQYF; CDR3 DNA: TGTGCCAGCAGCTTCAGAAATACGCAGTATTTT; V gene: TRBV7-9; J gene: TRBJ2-3; clone size: NA; D gene: NA; CDR3 length: 11
CDR3 protein: CASSPGGGKKLFF; CDR3 DNA: TGTGCCAGCTCACCAGGGGGGGGCAAAAAACTGTTTTTT; V gene: TRBV18; J gene: TRBJ1-4; clone size: NA; D gene: NA; CDR3 length: 13
CDR3 protein: CASNQQGANTGELFF; CDR3 DNA: TGTGCCAGCAACCAACAGGGAGCGAACACCGGGGAGCTGTTTTTT; V gene: TRBV2; J gene: TRBJ2-2; clone size: once; D gene: NA; CDR3 length: 15
CDR3 protein: CASSQVPSVNEQFF; CDR3 DNA: TGTGCCAGCAGCCAAGTACCCAGCGTCAATGAGCAGTTCTTC; V gene: TRBV14; J gene: TRBJ2-1; clone size: NA; D gene: NA; CDR3 length: 14
CDR3 protein: CASSLARAYNEQFF; CDR3 DNA: TGTGCCAGCAGCTTAGCCAGGGCGTACAATGAGCAGTTCTTC; V gene: TRBV7-6; J gene: TRBJ2-1; clone size: NA; D gene: NA; CDR3 length: 14
CDR3 protein: CASSRDRNYGYTF; CDR3 DNA: TGTGCTAGCAGCCGTGACAGAAACTATGGCTACACCTTC; V gene: TRBV6-5; J gene: TRBJ1-2; clone size: once; D gene: NA; CDR3 length: 13
CDR3 protein: CASMRGLAEYNEQFF; CDR3 DNA: TGTGCCAGCATGCGCGGACTAGCGGAGTACAATGAGCAGTTCTTC; V gene: TRBV6-5; J gene: TRBJ2-1; clone size: once; D gene: TRBD2; CDR3 length: 15
CDR3 protein: CASSKTEDTQYF; CDR3 DNA: TGTGCCAGCAGTAAGACAGAAGATACGCAGTATTTT; V gene: TRBV6-6; J gene: TRBJ2-3; clone size: NA; D gene: NA; CDR3 length: 12
CDR3 protein: CASSGWTGTNEKLFF; CDR3 DNA: TGTGCCAGCAGCGGCTGGACAGGAACTAATGAAAAACTGTTTTTT; V gene: TRBV7-2; J gene: TRBJ1-4; clone size: NA; D gene: TRBD1; CDR3 length: 15
CDR3 protein: CASSESSRGYTF; CDR3 DNA: TGTGCCAGCAGTGAATCGAGCCGGGGCTACACCTTC; V gene: TRBV25-1; J gene: TRBJ1-2; clone size: few; D gene: NA; CDR3 length: 12
CDR3 protein: CASSLGPGIGETQYF; CDR3 DNA: TGTGCCAGCAGCTTAGGCCCAGGGATTGGAGAGACCCAGTACTTC; V gene: TRBV7-8; J gene: TRBJ2-5; clone size: once; D gene: NA; CDR3 length: 15
CDR3 protein: CASSPGYEGYTF; CDR3 DNA: TGTGCCAGCAGTCCCGGGTACGAAGGCTACACCTTC; V gene: TRBV27; J gene: TRBJ1-2; clone size: NA; D gene: NA; CDR3 length: 12
CDR3 protein: CASSTPGQFFYGYTF; CDR3 DNA: TGTGCCAGTAGTACCCCGGGACAGTTCTTCTATGGCTACACCTTC; V gene: TRBV19; J gene: TRBJ1-2; clone size: NA; D gene: TRBD1; CDR3 length: 15
CDR3 protein: CASTYREREQYF; CDR3 DNA: TGTGCCAGCACTTACAGGGAACGCGAGCAGTACTTC; V gene: TRBV2; J gene: TRBJ2-7; clone size: once; D gene: NA; CDR3 length: 12
CDR3 protein: CASSVPGQGPGETQYF; CDR3 DNA: TGTGCCAGCAGCGTCCCGGGACAGGGACCGGGAGAGACCCAGTACTTC; V gene: TRBV5-6; J gene: TRBJ2-5; clone size: NA; D gene: TRBD1; CDR3 length: 16
CDR3 protein: CASSSRDRENSPLHF; CDR3 DNA: TGTGCCAGCAGCTCCAGGGACAGGGAGAATTCACCCCTCCACTTT; V gene: TRBV5-8; J gene: TRBJ1-6; clone size: NA; D gene: TRBD1; CDR3 length: 15
CDR3 protein: CASSLGVGAFTSPLHF; CDR3 DNA: TGTGCCAGCAGCTTAGGGGTGGGGGCCTTCACCTCACCCCTCCACTTT; V gene: TRBV7-2; J gene: TRBJ1-6; clone size: NA; D gene: NA; CDR3 length: 16
CDR3 protein: CASSLNPGNQPQHF; CDR3 DNA: TGTGCCAGCAGTTTGAATCCAGGGAATCAGCCCCAGCATTTT; V gene: TRBV27; J gene: TRBJ1-5; clone size: NA; D gene: NA; CDR3 length: 14
CDR3 protein: CASGWGSGPTDTQYF; CDR3 DNA: TGTGCTAGTGGTTGGGGTAGCGGTCCCACAGATACGCAGTATTTT; V gene: TRBV12-5; J gene: TRBJ2-3; clone size: once; D gene: NA; CDR3 length: 15
CDR3 protein: CASSLEQARRGSPLHF; CDR3 DNA: TGTGCCAGCAGCTTGGAGCAGGCCAGACGTGGTTCACCCCTCCACTTT; V gene: TRBV5-4; J gene: TRBJ1-6; clone size: NA; D gene: NA; CDR3 length: 16
CDR3 protein: CASSQQGEQYF; CDR3 DNA: TGTGCCAGCAGCCAACAGGGCGAGCAGTACTTC; V gene: TRBV4-2; J gene: TRBJ2-7; clone size: NA; D gene: NA; CDR3 length: 11
CDR3 protein: CASSSPTGEQYF; CDR3 DNA: TGTGCCAGCAGCTCCCCGACTGGCGAGCAGTACTTC; V gene: TRBV7-9; J gene: TRBJ2-7; clone size: NA; D gene: NA; CDR3 length: 12
CDR3 protein: CASSLDGGYEQYF; CDR3 DNA: TGCGCCAGCAGCTTGGACGGGGGCTACGAGCAGTACTTC; V gene: TRBV5-1; J gene: TRBJ2-7; clone size: NA; D gene: NA; CDR3 length: 13
CDR3 protein: CASSESSGPPDTQYF; CDR3 DNA: TGTGCCAGCAGTGAATCCAGCGGGCCCCCAGATACGCAGTATTTT; V gene: TRBV6-4; J gene: TRBJ2-3; clone size: NA; D gene: NA; CDR3 length: 15
CDR3 protein: CASSAGQGYETQYF; CDR3 DNA: TGTGCCAGCAGTGCCGGACAGGGGTACGAGACCCAGTACTTC; V gene: TRBV27; J gene: TRBJ2-5; clone size: NA; D gene: TRBD1; CDR3 length: 14
CDR3 protein: CASSPRGSGYNEQFF; CDR3 DNA: TGTGCCAGCAGTCCCCGGGGTAGCGGCTACAATGAGCAGTTCTTC; V gene: TRBV27; J gene: TRBJ2-1; clone size: NA; D gene: NA; CDR3 length: 15
CDR3 protein: CASSPDRQNTEAFF; CDR3 DNA: TGTGCCAGCAGCCCGGACAGACAGAACACTGAAGCTTTCTTT; V gene: TRBV5-4; J gene: TRBJ1-1; clone size: NA; D gene: NA; CDR3 length: 14
CDR3 protein: CASILEGGAGDTQYF; CDR3 DNA: TGTGCCAGCATATTGGAAGGGGGCGCCGGAGATACGCAGTATTTT; V gene: TRBV6-1; J gene: TRBJ2-3; clone size: NA; D gene: TRBD1; CDR3 length: 15
CDR3 protein: CASSPSAYGYTF; CDR3 DNA: TGTGCCAGCAGCCCCAGCGCGTATGGCTACACCTTC; V gene: TRBV7-2; J gene: TRBJ1-2; clone size: NA; D gene: NA; CDR3 length: 12
CDR3 protein: CASSPLYVAFF; CDR3 DNA: TGTGCCAGCAGCCCTCTTTATGTGGCTTTCTTT; V gene: TRBV2; J gene: TRBJ1-1; clone size: few; D gene: NA; CDR3 length: 11
CDR3 protein: CASSQDYSGVTDTQYF; CDR3 DNA: TGTGCCAGCAGCCAAGATTATAGCGGGGTGACAGATACGCAGTATTTT; V gene: TRBV4-2; J gene: TRBJ2-3; clone size: NA; D gene: TRBD2; CDR3 length: 16
CDR3 protein: CASSDPSRGVTEAFF; CDR3 DNA: TGTGCCAGCAGCGACCCAAGCAGGGGAGTCACTGAAGCTTTCTTT; V gene: TRBV13; J gene: TRBJ1-1; clone size: NA; D gene: NA; CDR3 length: 15
CDR3 protein: CASSFRQGGYGYTF; CDR3 DNA: TGTGCCAGCAGCTTTAGACAGGGAGGCTATGGCTACACCTTC; V gene: TRBV7-2; J gene: TRBJ1-2; clone size: NA; D gene: TRBD1; CDR3 length: 14
CDR3 protein: CASSPWTGIDNEQFF; CDR3 DNA: TGTGCCAGCTCACCTTGGACAGGGATCGACAATGAGCAGTTCTTC; V gene: TRBV18; J gene: TRBJ2-1; clone size: NA; D gene: TRBD1; CDR3 length: 15
CDR3 protein: CASSQDPNRVRIGELFF; CDR3 DNA: TGCGCCAGCAGCCAAGATCCGAACAGGGTGCGTATCGGGGAGCTGTTTTTT; V gene: TRBV4-1; J gene: TRBJ2-2; clone size: NA; D gene: NA; CDR3 length: 17
CDR3 protein: CASSLVLGGGEKLFF; CDR3 DNA: TGTGCCAGCAGCTTGGTCCTGGGAGGAGGGGAAAAACTGTTTTTT; V gene: TRBV7-9; J gene: TRBJ1-4; clone size: NA; D gene: NA; CDR3 length: 15
CDR3 protein: CASSYGVRPQHF; CDR3 DNA: TGTGCCAGCAGCTACGGGGTTCGGCCCCAGCATTTT; V gene: TRBV7-2; J gene: TRBJ1-5; clone size: NA; D gene: NA; CDR3 length: 12
CDR3 protein: CASTPGQGGTGELFF; CDR3 DNA: TGTGCCAGCACCCCCGGGCAGGGTGGTACCGGGGAGCTGTTTTTT; V gene: TRBV2; J gene: TRBJ2-2; clone size: few; D gene: NA; CDR3 length: 15
CDR3 protein: CASSVAGGPYEQYF; CDR3 DNA: TGTGCCAGCAGCGTAGCAGGCGGGCCCTACGAGCAGTACTTC; V gene: TRBV9; J gene: TRBJ2-7; clone size: NA; D gene: NA; CDR3 length: 14
CDR3 protein: CASTGVMGGEAFF; CDR3 DNA: TGCGCCAGTACCGGGGTAATGGGGGGTGAAGCTTTCTTT; V gene: TRBV5-1; J gene: TRBJ1-1; clone size: NA; D gene: NA; CDR3 length: 13
CDR3 protein: CASSGDSTYEQYF; CDR3 DNA: TGTGCCAGTAGTGGGGACAGCACCTACGAGCAGTACTTC; V gene: TRBV19; J gene: TRBJ2-7; clone size: NA; D gene: TRBD1; CDR3 length: 13
CDR3 protein: CASSEDRDTQYF; CDR3 DNA: TGTGCCAGCAGTGAAGATAGAGATACGCAGTATTTT; V gene: TRBV6-1; J gene: TRBJ2-3; clone size: NA; D gene: NA; CDR3 length: 12
CDR3 protein: CASSLDSGQRNYEQYF; CDR3 DNA: TGTGCCAGCAGCTTAGATTCGGGACAGCGAAACTACGAGCAGTACTTC; V gene: TRBV11-2; J gene: TRBJ2-7; clone size: NA; D gene: TRBD1; CDR3 length: 16
CDR3 protein: CASSDGGRPKPQHF; CDR3 DNA: TGTGCCAGCAGTGACGGCGGCCGGCCTAAGCCCCAGCATTTT; V gene: TRBV6-1; J gene: TRBJ1-5; clone size: NA; D gene: NA; CDR3 length: 14
CDR3 protein: CASSYSTGELFF; CDR3 DNA: TGTGCCAGCTCATACAGCACCGGGGAGCTGTTTTTT; V gene: TRBV18; J gene: TRBJ2-2; clone size: NA; D gene: NA; CDR3 length: 12
CDR3 protein: CASSLGPGTGGSQPQHF; CDR3 DNA: TGTGCCAGCAGCTTGGGTCCCGGGACAGGGGGCAGTCAGCCCCAGCATTTT; V gene: TRBV5-6; J gene: TRBJ1-5; clone size: NA; D gene: TRBD1; CDR3 length: 17
CDR3 protein: CASSSGTGVQETQYF; CDR3 DNA: TGCGCCAGCAGCTCCGGGACAGGGGTTCAAGAGACCCAGTACTTC; V gene: TRBV5-1; J gene: TRBJ2-5; clone size: NA; D gene: TRBD1; CDR3 length: 15
CDR3 protein: CASSFRTSGETQYF; CDR3 DNA: TGTGCCAGCAGCTTCCGGACTAGCGGGGAGACCCAGTACTTC; V gene: TRBV7-2; J gene: TRBJ2-5; clone size: NA; D gene: TRBD2; CDR3 length: 14